The sequence of this T cell receptor (beta chain) was determined in a study of T-cell memory formation after mild COVID-19. Whole-study results and caveats: Pre-infection memory showed some responding clones, and this suggested that cross-reactive memory joined.

TCRdb processed the 5' RACE reads anew with MiXCR; each CDR3 protein has one entry. This table holds some 100,000 distinct CDR3 sequences, around 10% found once. This CDR3 is 16 amino acids long. From germline, CDR1 is MGHRA and CDR2 YSYEKL. V was shortened by 0 bases and J by 0 bases, with 12 bases between the two germline ends. Concerning this clonotype itself: What it binds is not known.

The material sequenced was PBMCs or a T cell subset sorted from them (not recorded which). This TCR came from a man aged 18 to 29 who had mild COVID-19 (a few samples of this study predate the infection). Cell type and time point are not known. The J gene is TRBJ2-7, the V gene TRBV4-1; D is undetermined. As DNA, the CDR3 is TGCGCCAGCAGCCAAGATAAGACCTGGAGCTCCTACGAGCAGTACTTC. Its translation: CASSQDKTWSSYEQYF.